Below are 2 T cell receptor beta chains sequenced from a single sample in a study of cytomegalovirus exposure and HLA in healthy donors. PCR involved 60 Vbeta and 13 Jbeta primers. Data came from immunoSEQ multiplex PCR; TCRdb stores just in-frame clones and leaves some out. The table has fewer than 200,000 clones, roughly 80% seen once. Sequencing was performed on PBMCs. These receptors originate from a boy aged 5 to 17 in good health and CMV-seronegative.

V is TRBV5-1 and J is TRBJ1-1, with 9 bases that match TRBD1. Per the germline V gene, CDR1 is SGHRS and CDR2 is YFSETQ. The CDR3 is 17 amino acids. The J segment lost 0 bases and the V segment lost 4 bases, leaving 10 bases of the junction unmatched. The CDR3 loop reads CASSLGTGKNLNTEAFF. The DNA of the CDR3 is TGCGCCAGCAGCCTTGGGACAGGGAAAAATTTGAACACTGAAGCTTTCTTT. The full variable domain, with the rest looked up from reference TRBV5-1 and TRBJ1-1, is KAGVTQTPRYLIKTRGQQVTLSCSPISGHRSVSWYQQTPGQGLQFLFEYFSETQRNKGNFPGRFSGRQFSNSRSEMNVSTLELGDSALYLCASSLGTGKNLNTEAFFGQGTRLTVV.

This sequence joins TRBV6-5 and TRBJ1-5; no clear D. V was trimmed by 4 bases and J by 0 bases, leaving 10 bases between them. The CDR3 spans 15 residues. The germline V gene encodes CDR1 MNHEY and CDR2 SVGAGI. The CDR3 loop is CASSSHQDSNQPQHF. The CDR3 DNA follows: TGTGCCAGCAGTTCTCACCAGGATAGCAATCAGCCCCAGCATTTT.